This TCR beta chain was recorded in a study of T cells in tumors after PD-1 blockade. Libraries were prepared by immunoSEQ multiplex PCR; TCRdb keeps only in-frame clonotypes and omits some of them. The top ten clones hold 22% of a sample with roughly 14,000 clones, about 80% of them seen once. The sequence was collected from a human donor with basal cell carcinoma. The source material was PBMCs, sampled after anti-PD-1 treatment.

The CDR3 bases are TGCGCCAGCGGCCGGGACTTTAGCGGGGAGGACACCGGGGAGCTGTTTTTT. It is translated as CASGRDFSGEDTGELFF. This rearrangement joins TRBV23-1 to TRBJ2-2; 8 nucleotides match TRBD2. TRBV23-1 falls under the ORF class, with uncertain function. There are 17 residues in the CDR3. After removal of 8 bases from V and 3 bases from J, the junction contained 14 bases not matched to a gene.